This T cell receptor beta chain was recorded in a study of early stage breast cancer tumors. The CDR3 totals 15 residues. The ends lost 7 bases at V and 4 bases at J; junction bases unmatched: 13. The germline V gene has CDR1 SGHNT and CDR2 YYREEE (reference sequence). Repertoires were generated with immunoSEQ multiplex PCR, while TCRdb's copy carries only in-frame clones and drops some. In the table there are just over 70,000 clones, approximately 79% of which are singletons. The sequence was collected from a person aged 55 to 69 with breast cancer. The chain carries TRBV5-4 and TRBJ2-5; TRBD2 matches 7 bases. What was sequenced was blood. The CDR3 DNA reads TGTGCCAGCGGGGGAGGGACGGTCTCAGGAGAGACCCAGTACTTC. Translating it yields CASGGGTVSGETQYF. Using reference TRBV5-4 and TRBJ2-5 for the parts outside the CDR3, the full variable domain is ETGVTQSPTHLIKTRGQQVTLRCSSQSGHNTVSWYQQALGQGPQFIFQYYREEENGRGNFPPRFSGLQFPNYSSELNVNALELDDSALYLCASGGGTVSGETQYFGPGTRLLVL.